This entry describes one T cell receptor (beta chain). Its antigen remains unknown. For TCR beta, libraries came from iRepertoire HTBI primers and Arm-PCR of CDR3 regions. TCRdb ran MiXCR on the multiplex PCR reads and lists one entry per CDR3 protein. The sample carries about 420,000 distinct CDR3 sequences, over 15% recorded once. This specimen comes from a study of regulatory T cells in long-lasting Graves disease. Study conclusions and caveats: There were preferences for TRBV28, TRBJ1-2 and TRBJ2-5 in persistent disease.

Time point indicated: newly diagnosed GD, antithyroid drugs for less than 3 months. There was RNA extracted from PBMCs, and the TCR library was made from it. The germline V gene has CDR1 DFQATT and CDR2 SNEGSKA (reference sequence). The CDR3 spans 14 residues. V was cut by 1 base and J by 2 bases, with 6 bases left in between. Another study also made use of these data, one on T cells in Graves' hyperthyroidism and ophthalmopathy. That report adds: Any patient presenting with uncontrolled infection, other autoimmune disease, pregnancy or lactation was left out. In the first-round RT-PCR of the TCR CDR3, the HTBI primer set was used. Most thyroid clonotypes expanded above 0.001 appeared in blood too.

This sequence originates from a woman between 18 and 29 years old with Graves disease. The sample here was peripheral blood mononuclear cells (PBMCs), taken at new diagnosis, from a patient treated with antithyroid drugs. The rearrangement joins TRBV20-1 to TRBJ2-6; D remains unclear. CDR3 in amino acids: CSARAQTGANVLTF. The CDR3 region has the DNA TGCAGTGCTAGAGCCCAAACTGGGGCCAACGTCCTGACTTTC.